The sequence of this TCR beta chain was determined in a study of human T cells and chemical hapten exposure. Study conclusions and caveats: Compared to controls, expanded TCRs made significantly more large clusters of similar CDR3s. TCRs exceeding a frequency of 1 in 1000 stayed unchanged under DPC sensitization.

TCRdb passed the RACE reads through MiXCR, listing each CDR3 protein once. The sample includes fewer than 200,000 distinct CDR3 sequences, more than 25% seen only once; the top ten take about 2.7%. Described time point: pre-sensitization, week 0. Specified treatment: therapeutic diphenylcyclopropenone sensitization with weekly scalp DPC. From germline, CDR1 is SGHNT and CDR2 YYREEE (reference sequence). The CDR3 has 13 amino acids. The germline V and J ends were trimmed by 4 bases and 5 bases, with 12 bases remaining between them. The table lists this clonotype with a few counts. Its antigen remains unknown.

V gene TRBV5-4 combines with J gene TRBJ2-5; D is undetermined. This TCR was recovered from a woman aged 25 to 39 with alopecia areata. Some clones in this sample may be carry-over from other donors' samples. Sequenced material: whole blood, taken in connection with sensitization to the hapten diphenylcyclopropenone (DPC). Written as DNA, the CDR3 is TGTGCCAGCAGCGAGCAAAGTTCGGAGACCCAGTACTTC. Its protein is CASSEQSSETQYF.